This T cell receptor beta chain was retrieved from a study of T cell responses to AZD1222 COVID-19 vaccine (dated by TCRdb to the early 2020s). In terms of the full investigation: AZD1222 recipients given second doses at about 4 weeks or at about 12 weeks were pooled, since spike-specific TCR depth and breadth were not found to differ between the two schedules. A total of 230 to 250 trial participants underwent TCR sequencing, of whom roughly 210 had received two doses of AZD1222 and roughly 26 had received two doses of the MenACWY control vaccine. Trial participants were enrolled by age into 18-55, 56-69 and 70-plus year subgroups, with around 140, 26 and 57 TCR-sequenced participants respectively.

The CDR3 regions of human TCRbeta chains were subjected to immunosequencing. From the authors' description of their analysis: TCRs in the repertoires were compared against a reference library of SARS-CoV-2-specific TCRs that had been generated with the MIRA antigen-specificity platform. Breadth meant the fraction of unique TCRs that were SARS-CoV-2-associated, whereas depth meant the fraction of total T cells that were SARS-CoV-2-associated. Each spike-specific TCR was assigned to its reactive spike region and to a CD4 or CD8 class using the MIRA data. Log10-transformed breadth and depth values were compared by one-way ANOVA with Sidak's multiple comparisons tests. The immuneACCESS repertoire file appears here via TCRdb, limited to in-frame rearrangements. These files lack a portion of the clones; in checked studies, under half of the deficit traces to unresolved V genes, and the cause of the others is not known. The V and J calls and clone size are taken from that table; D and trimming were inferred from the DNA. Here the sample has tens of thousands of clones; about nine tenths occur a single time. Of the sample, 7% is held by the ten largest clones.

Relative to germline, V is 1 base shorter and J is 4 bases shorter, with 19 bases between their ends. The germline V gene sets CDR1 to SGHTA and CDR2 to FQGTGA. The CDR3 runs 17 residues from the cysteine to the phenylalanine. Only the CDR3 portion is preserved as DNA: 51 bases, with reading frame beginning at the first base. The investigation overall reported the following: Because no samples from the day 14 peak response were available, repertoires could be characterized only after the peak T cell response. In the small 56-69-year group, the increase in depth fell short of significance, most likely because of low power. Most participants were white British and females outnumbered males, and the authors suggested that clonal diversity may have been underestimated. Nearly half of unique spike-specific TCRs reportedly recognized epitopes outside regions mutated in the B.1.351 and B.1.1.7 variants. Conclusions about previously exposed vaccinees were limited because only 6 or 7 AZD1222 recipients were SARS-CoV-2 seropositive at baseline. After two AZD1222 doses, spike-specific TCR breadth and depth were significantly higher than at day 0 and than in MenACWY recipients. The whole spike protein was spanned by vaccine-associated CD4 TCRs, and dominant responses were seen in regions 160-218 and 743-854.

Reading the label with the study, this specimen's time point is: baseline before first vaccination. Samples from vaccinated people were obtained from the UK trials COV001 and COV002, which included a single-blind randomized controlled phase 2/3 trial of AZD1222 (ChAdOx1 nCoV-19) in healthy adults. For TCRbeta chain sequencing, PBMC samples were collected from trial participants at day 0 and at day 28 after the second dose. About this clone itself: There is no known antigen for this receptor. No much larger clonotype is one base removed from it; base qualities were not supplied.

The material was peripheral blood, obtained on day 0 of AZD1222 vaccination. The rearranged chain carries TRBV7-3 and TRBJ1-1; a weak D assignment points to TRBD1 (5 bases agree). The receptor comes from an adult in good health. CDR3 region: CASSLKATGWGSTEAFF. The bases read TGTGCCAGCAGCTTAAAAGCCACAGGTTGGGGATCCACTGAAGCTTTCTTT.